This TCR beta chain was sequenced for a study of early T cells in non-severe SARS-CoV-2 infection (dated by TCRdb to the early 2020s). For the study in its entirety: Because TCR sequencing was done on bulk RNA from unsorted whole blood, the alpha and beta chains could not be paired.

A case-control design nested within a healthcare worker cohort in London, UK, was used, with weekly nasopharyngeal swab PCR tests and blood sampling performed. Healthcare workers were recruited between 23 and 31 March 2020, during the week of the UK lockdown, and were followed weekly for up to about 15 weeks. The library was obtained by 5' RACE. Data came from a NextSeq 500. Unique molecular identifiers were attached to individual cDNA molecules in the TCR library protocol so that sequencing error and PCR bias could be corrected. Sequencing covered both TCR alpha and beta chains, and within each sample the abundances of alpha and beta sequences were tightly co-correlated. The original methods were these. Decombinator V4 was used to perform V gene, J gene and CDR3 annotation of TCR sequences. TCRs were defined as expanded if a significant change between any two time points was detected under a Poisson model with p below 0.0001. Abundances of TCRs were expressed as counts per million after normalisation to the total number of TCRs sequenced in each sample. VDJdb, accessed on 1 November 2021, was searched for TCRs annotated for CMV, EBV and SARS-CoV-2, and TCRs annotated for more than one antigen were excluded. The raw public reads went through TCRdb reprocessing: fastp at Q25, MiXCR clone calling, in-frame beta chains kept. Rows with one shared CDR3 protein collapse into an entry with the most common genes and DNA. It is TCRdb's table, rather than the study itself, that gives the V and J calls and clone size. Within this sample are some 90,000 distinct CDR3 sequences, with under 15% of them counted one time only. The top ten clonotypes cover 4.5% to 7% of the sample.

This clonotype was counted a few times. Its antigen is unknown. Per-base quality was not reported, and no clone a single base away is much larger than it. General findings and caveats noted by the study authors: VDJdb matching was skewed toward anti-spike CD8 responses and likely underestimated virus-specific expansions, missing private and CD4 specificities.

The receptor comes from an adult who was a healthcare worker with PCR-confirmed SARS-CoV-2 infection or an uninfected control (not recorded which). What was sequenced was whole blood.

The DNA is as follows: TGCAGCGTTGATCTAGCGGGTTATGAGCAGTTCTTC. This gives the protein CSVDLAGYEQFF. Here the chain combines TRBV29-1 and TRBJ2-1, with 8 central nucleotides matching TRBD2. CDR1 is given as SQVTM and CDR2 as ANQGSEA, both from the germline V gene. The CDR3 holds 12 amino acids from the cysteine to the phenylalanine. Here the CDR3 DNA is all that survives: 36 bases in frame from base 1. The junction shows trimming of 3 bases on V and 8 bases on J, and the gene matches do not reach 3 bases of it.